Sequencing of this T cell receptor beta chain was carried out in a study of blood T cell repertoires in COVID-19. Background on the study: The United States, Italy and Spain were the sources of the acute and convalescent COVID-19 samples. Sources were T cells, B-cell-depleted T cells, or PBMCs; the material itself was cDNA or gDNA.

In germline, CDR1 is SNHLY, CDR2 FYNNEI. Between the trimmed V and J ends, which lost 9 bases and 6 bases, there was a span of 18 bases. The CDR3 totals 14 residues. In the source study's methods: How many nucleated cells were present was estimated from reference gene primer amplification. This table comes from immunoSEQ multiplex PCR, and its TCRdb copy is limited to in-frame clones, with some not included. V, J and clone size were drawn from that table, and D and trimming were deduced from the DNA. The profile shows 90,000 to 140,000 clones, roughly four fifths of them singletons. This chain connects TRBV2 to TRBJ2-1; tentative D call: TRBD1 (6 bases). This receptor was identified in an elderly woman with acute or convalescent COVID-19. Material: peripheral blood. CDR3 DNA: TGTGCCAGTAGACTCCGGGACACAACCAATGAGCAGTTCTTC. It yields the protein CASRLRDTTNEQFF. The variable domain in full, completed from reference TRBV2 and TRBJ2-1, reads EPEVTQTPSHQVTQMGQEVILRCVPISNHLYFYWYRQILGQKVEFLVSFYNNEISEKSEIFDDQFSVERPDGSNFTLKIRSTKLEDSAMYFCASRLRDTTNEQFFGPGTRLTVL.